A single sample is the source of the 23 T cell receptor beta chains below, sequenced in a study of OX40 agonist ivuxolimab in advanced cancers. The repertoire was sequenced with immunoSEQ multiplex PCR; TCRdb's copy has only in-frame clones and lacks some. Found here are 60,000 to 100,000 clones, approximately 80% of them singletons; the top ten hold more than 0.5%. The material was CD4+ or CD8+ T cells sorted from blood, obtained in a trial of the OX40 agonist ivuxolimab. The receptor source for this set is an adult with an advanced solid tumor such as melanoma, head and neck, liver or kidney cancer.

This clone was seen only a few times. The genes are TRBV7-9 and TRBJ1-1, with a weak D call TRBD1 (6 bases). This CDR3 spans 13 amino acids. V lost 3 bases, J lost 6 bases, and 11 bases lay in between. In germline, CDR1 is SEHNR, CDR2 FQNEAQ (reference sequence). The CDR3: CASSFREGAEAFF. As DNA, the CDR3 is TGTGCCAGCAGCTTCAGGGAGGGGGCTGAAGCTTTCTTT.

The J gene is TRBJ2-2, the V gene TRBV14; no definite D call. Germline V lookup: CDR1 SGHDN, CDR2 FVKESK. The ends were cut back, 0 bases at V and 10 bases at J, with 9 bases in the middle. The CDR3 runs to 13 residues. The CDR3 nucleotides read TGTGCCAGCAGCCAAGAGTGGGCAGAGGAGCTGTTTTTT. Amino acid sequence: CASSQEWAEELFF.

This rearrangement joins TRBV5-1 to TRBJ2-1, with TRBD2 identical over 13 bases. The J segment lost 5 bases and the V segment lost 4 bases, leaving 6 bases of the junction unmatched. The V gene's germline CDR1 is SGHRS and CDR2 YFSETQ. This CDR3 has 16 residues. CDR3 region: CASSRGGTSGDNEQFF. In DNA form, the CDR3 reads TGCGCCAGCAGCAGAGGAGGGACTAGCGGGGACAATGAGCAGTTCTTC. The whole variable domain, filled in from reference TRBV5-1 and TRBJ2-1, reads KAGVTQTPRYLIKTRGQQVTLSCSPISGHRSVSWYQQTPGQGLQFLFEYFSETQRNKGNFPGRFSGRQFSNSRSEMNVSTLELGDSALYLCASSRGGTSGDNEQFFGPGTRLTVL.

The chain is built from TRBV30 and TRBJ2-7; a weak D match, TRBD2 (5 bases). The CDR3 runs to 13 residues. Germline CDR1 reads GTSNPN; CDR2 reads SVGIG (reference sequence). V lost 0 bases and J 6 bases, leaving 12 bases between the germline ends. This CDR3 is CAWSVFGESEQYF. The CDR3 DNA follows: TGTGCCTGGAGTGTATTCGGGGAATCCGAGCAGTACTTC.

The chain is built from TRBV7-9 and TRBJ1-5; no definite D call. The CDR3 is 15 amino acids. The V gene lost 1 base and the J gene lost 4 bases, with 11 bases spanning the gap. CDR1 and CDR2 (germline): SEHNR, FQNEAQ (reference sequence). The CDR3 bases are TGTGCCAGCAGCTTAGGGGCGGAGACAAATCAGCCCCAGCATTTT. Translating it yields CASSLGAETNQPQHF.

This rearrangement joins TRBV5-1 to TRBJ2-3; TRBD2 aligns across 11 bases. J lost 6 bases, V lost 4 bases, and 7 bases had no gene match. Germline values: CDR1 SGHRS, CDR2 YFSETQ. CDR3 length equals 15 residues. CDR3 bases: TGCGCCAGCAGCAAGACTAGCGGGGAACGGGATACGCAGTATTTT. Protein product: CASSKTSGERDTQYF.

V gene TRBV5-5 combines with J gene TRBJ1-5, with D possibly matching TRBD1 (6 bases). CDR1 and CDR2 (germline): SGHKS, YYEKEE (reference sequence). V lost 0 bases, J lost 3 bases, and 13 bases lay in between. The CDR3 consists of 16 residues. The CDR3 loop is CASSLGTVGINQPQHF. CDR3 coding DNA: TGTGCCAGCAGCTTGGGGACAGTGGGGATCAATCAGCCCCAGCATTTT.

The CDR3: CASSQPGLAGGYEQFF. CDR3 sequence (DNA): TGTGCCAGCAGTCAGCCGGGACTAGCGGGGGGGTATGAGCAGTTCTTC. The chain uses TRBV6-6 and TRBJ2-1, with 16 bases that match TRBD2. V lost 5 bases, J lost 8 bases, and 6 bases stayed unmatched. CDR1 is MNHNY and CDR2 is SVGAGI in the germline V gene (reference sequence). The CDR3 is 16 residues long.

As DNA, the CDR3 is TGTGCCAGCTCACCAACTTATCCCGAGCAGTACTTC. This encodes CASSPTYPEQYF. The rearrangement joins TRBV18 to TRBJ2-7; no definite D call. CDR1 KGHSH and CDR2 LQKENI come from the germline V gene. The V end was cut by 2 bases, the J end by 6 bases, with 8 bases between. The CDR3 is 12 residues long.

This chain joins TRBV5-1 and TRBJ1-4, with a weak D call TRBD1 (5 bases). The CDR3 contains 15 residues. Germline loops: CDR1 SGHRS, CDR2 YFSETQ. The V and J ends lost 3 bases and 0 bases respectively, with 9 bases between them. Here the CDR3 reads CASSWRGATNEKLFF. The CDR3 DNA reads TGCGCCAGCAGCTGGAGAGGGGCAACTAATGAAAAACTGTTTTTT.

The chain uses TRBV6-5 and TRBJ2-7, with a weak D call TRBD2 (5 bases). V lost 2 bases to trimming and J lost 3 bases, with 11 bases between them. The CDR3 has 14 amino acids. The V gene's germline CDR1 is MNHEY and CDR2 SVGAGI. As DNA, the CDR3 is TGTGCCAGCAGTTACGCGGGTGGCCTCTACGAGCAGTACTTC. Residues: CASSYAGGLYEQYF.

The chain has TRBV19 and TRBJ2-2, with TRBD2 matching over 13 bases. This CDR3 comprises 16 residues. V lost 5 bases to trimming and J lost 4 bases; unmatched junction nucleotides: 4. Germline CDR1 is LNHDA and CDR2 is SQIVND (reference sequence). The CDR3 loop reads CASSLGLAGATGELFF. The CDR3 DNA reads TGTGCCAGTAGTTTAGGACTAGCGGGGGCCACCGGGGAGCTGTTTTTT.

Comment on this clone: A read error may produce the germline difference seen at one junction end. The chain uses TRBV7-7 and TRBJ2-1, with 7 bases identical to TRBD1. This CDR3 is 13 amino acids long. Germline CDR1 reads SSHAT; CDR2 reads FNYEAQ (reference sequence). The CDR3: CASSLGTRDRQFF. The CDR3 bases are TGTGCTAGCAGCTTGGGGACCCGGGACAGGCAGTTCTTC. The entire variable domain, with the rest obtained from reference TRBV7-7 and TRBJ2-1, is as follows: GAGVSQSPRYKVTKRGQDVTLRCDPISSHATLYWYQQALGQGPEFLTYFNYEAQPDKSGLPSDRFSAERPEGSISTLTIQRTEQRDSAMYRCASSLGTRDRQFFGPGTRLTVL.

The chain links TRBV18 to TRBJ2-5; D unclear. Deletions cut 2 bases from V and 2 bases from J, with 6 bases between. CDR1 is KGHSH and CDR2 is LQKENI in the germline V gene. The CDR3 consists of 13 residues. The CDR3 bases are TGTGCCAGCTCACCAGGGGAACAAGAGACCCAGTACTTC. It encodes CASSPGEQETQYF.

J is TRBJ2-5 and V is TRBV10-3; D is possibly TRBD1 or TRBD2 (5 bases each). The length of the CDR3 is 17 residues. The ends were cut back, 0 bases at V and 1 base at J, with 15 bases in the middle. The germline V gene has CDR1 ENHRY and CDR2 SYGVKD. CDR3 sequence (DNA): TGTGCCATCAGTGAGTCACGAGGGGCTCGTGCCCAAGAGACCCAGTACTTC. Residues: CAISESRGARAQETQYF.

This clone was counted a single time. This chain links TRBV29-1 with TRBJ2-2; 9 bases align to TRBD1. V lost 4 bases and J lost 8; bases outside the gene matches: 8. The CDR3 sequence is 14 residues long. Germline CDR1 reads SQVTM; CDR2 reads ANQGSEA. The CDR3 DNA is TGCAGCGTTGGCCGGGACAGGGCTACGGGGGAGCTGTTTTTT. This gives the protein CSVGRDRATGELFF.

This sequence joins TRBV2 and TRBJ1-2; TRBD1 is a possible D gene (5 bases). The CDR3 consists of 12 residues. Between the trimmed V and J ends, which lost 2 bases and 7 bases, there was a span of 8 bases. CDR1 and CDR2 from the germline V gene are SNHLY and FYNNEI. The CDR3 sequence: CASSESGTGYTF. DNA of the CDR3: TGTGCCAGCAGTGAATCAGGGACTGGCTACACCTTC.

The chain's CDR3 is CASSMRGTEAFF. In DNA form, the CDR3 reads TGTGCCAGTAGTATGAGAGGCACTGAAGCTTTCTTT. The chain recombines TRBV19 with TRBJ1-1; D is unclear. This CDR3 is 12 amino acids long. Trimming shortened V by 3 bases and J by 4 bases, and 6 bases separated the two germline ends. Germline V gene data show CDR1 as LNHDA and CDR2 as SQIVND (reference sequence).

This rearrangement joins TRBV4-1 to TRBJ2-5; the match to TRBD2 covers 8 bases. The CDR3 covers 13 residues. The V gene end was trimmed by 2 bases and the J gene end by 5 bases; junction bases not matched to a gene: 1. Per germline, CDR1 MGHRA and CDR2 YSYEKL. The CDR3 sequence: CASSQRLAETQYF. CDR3 coding DNA: TGCGCCAGCAGCCAAAGACTAGCGGAGACCCAGTACTTC.

This rearrangement joins TRBV10-3 to TRBJ1-6; maybe TRBD1 (5 bases). The V end lost 6 bases, the J end lost 10 bases, and 16 bases lay between the germline ends. Germline values: CDR1 ENHRY, CDR2 SYGVKD. The CDR3 totals 14 residues. The CDR3 loop reads CAISKEVGESPLHF. The DNA for the CDR3 is TGTGCCATCAGCAAAGAGGTGGGGGAATCACCCCTCCACTTT.

The chain is built from TRBV18 and TRBJ2-5; D not certain. Germline-derived CDR1 and CDR2 are KGHSH and LQKENI. Trimming took off 1 base at V and 2 bases at J, with 8 bases between the two ends. There are 14 residues in the CDR3. Written as DNA, the CDR3 is TGTGCCAGCTCACCACTTGGATCGCAAGAGACCCAGTACTTC. It translates to CASSPLGSQETQYF. The full variable domain, rest sourced from reference TRBV18 and TRBJ2-5, is NAGVMQNPRHLVRRRGQEARLRCSPMKGHSHVYWYRQLPEEGLKFMVYLQKENIIDESGMPKERFSAEFPKEGPSILRIQQVVRGDSAAYFCASSPLGSQETQYFGPGTRLLVL.

V usage is TRBV27 and J usage is TRBJ1-1; D gene unclear. The V gene's germline CDR1 is MNHEY and CDR2 SMNVEV (reference sequence). This CDR3 has 16 residues. V gave up 0 bases and J gave up 0 bases, with 11 bases separating them. CDR3 region: CASSLSRGDLNTEAFF. The CDR3 region has the DNA TGTGCCAGCAGTTTATCGCGAGGCGACCTGAACACTGAAGCTTTCTTT.

This clone was observed a handful of times. The chain carries TRBV5-1 and TRBJ1-3; no clear D gene. V lost 4 bases and J 1 base, leaving 9 bases between the germline ends. CDR1 and CDR2 (germline): SGHRS, YFSETQ. The CDR3 has 14 amino acids. The CDR3 DNA sequence: TGCGCCAGCAGCCCCCGGGAGTCTGGAAACACCATATATTTT. Translation: CASSPRESGNTIYF.